The 16 T cell receptor beta chains listed next were all sequenced from one sample in a study of T cells after yellow fever vaccination. One entry per CDR3 protein, called by TCRdb with MiXCR from the 5' RACE reads. The data show 230,000 or so distinct CDR3 sequences, with over 6.5% seen just once and approximately 1% held by the top ten. This specimen was CD4+ T cells sorted from PBMCs, taken on the day of the yellow fever booster vaccination. These receptors originate from a man aged 25 to 45 who received the YFV17D yellow fever vaccine.

This clonotype showed up many times. The J gene is TRBJ1-1, the V gene TRBV4-1; D remains ambiguous. Trimming cost V 5 bases and J 1 base, with 11 bases left between them. The V gene's germline CDR1 is MGHRA and CDR2 YSYEKL. The CDR3 sequence is 14 residues long. The CDR3 bases are TGCGCCAGCAGCGCCCCGACAAGGAACACTGAAGCTTTCTTT. Translation: CASSAPTRNTEAFF.

This clonotype was detected only a few times. The V call is TRBV10-3, the J call TRBJ2-5, with TRBD2 as a possible D gene (7 bases). This CDR3 has 14 amino acids. Germline V gives CDR1 ENHRY, CDR2 SYGVKD. V lost 10 bases to trimming and J lost 4 bases, with 19 bases between them. CDR3 region: CANPRGGRAETQYF. The CDR3 DNA follows: TGTGCCAACCCGAGGGGGGGGAGAGCAGAGACCCAGTACTTC.

Of note for this clonotype: A much larger clone differs from this one at a single base, so this may be a read error. The gene calls are TRBV7-6 and TRBJ2-2; D is unclear. The germline V gene has CDR1 SGHVS and CDR2 FNYEAQ. The CDR3 extends over 16 amino acids. V was pared by 1 base and J by 5 bases, with 14 bases between. The CDR3 reads CASSLEGPLGTGELFF. In DNA form, the CDR3 reads TGTGCCAGCAGCTTAGAAGGGCCGCTTGGGACCGGGGAGCTGTTTTTT.

This clonotype was seen a few times. V and J are TRBV7-2 and TRBJ2-3, with unresolved D. This CDR3 contains 13 residues. Per germline, CDR1 SGHTA and CDR2 FQGNSA. Trimming cost V 6 bases and J 4 bases, with 11 bases left between them. The CDR3 region has the DNA TGTGCCAGCAGGGCGGCTCAGGCAGATACGCAGTATTTT. Amino acid sequence: CASRAAQADTQYF.

CDR3 DNA sequence: TGTGCCAGCAGCACGGACAGATACCAAGAGACCCAGTACTTC. Translation gives CASSTDRYQETQYF. The V call is TRBV7-2, the J call TRBJ2-5; D is possibly TRBD1 (6 bases). The CDR3 totals 14 residues. Germline V CDR1 and CDR2: SGHTA, FQGNSA. Trimming cost V 5 bases and J 0 bases, with 10 bases left between them.

The chain links TRBV5-1 to TRBJ2-2; the D gene is possibly TRBD2 (5 bases). This CDR3 comprises 14 residues. Germline V gene lookup returns CDR1 SGHRS and CDR2 YFSETQ. V was shortened by 6 bases and J by 6 bases, with 15 bases between the two germline ends. Here the CDR3 reads CASIPYEGAGELFF. CDR3 in DNA: TGCGCCAGCATCCCTTATGAGGGTGCCGGGGAGCTGTTTTTT.

This clonotype appeared many times. The genes are TRBV7-9 and TRBJ2-7; D may be TRBD1 (6 bases). Germline CDR1 SEHNR, CDR2 FQNEAQ (reference sequence). CDR3 length: 14 amino acids. V was clipped by 5 bases and J by 5 bases, with 16 bases between them. The CDR3 reads CASSPPTGINEQYF. The CDR3, as DNA: TGTGCCAGCAGCCCTCCGACAGGAATAAACGAGCAGTACTTC.

The gene calls are TRBV12-3 or TRBV12-4 and TRBJ2-3; 9 bases line up with TRBD1. J gave up 4 bases and V 7 bases, and 9 bases lay outside the gene matches. The CDR3 is 15 residues long. CDR3 sequence reads: CASNIFTGGPDTQYF. CDR3 nucleotide sequence: TGTGCCAGCAACATTTTCACAGGGGGCCCAGATACGCAGTATTTT.

This clonotype has more than one count but fewer than ten. The rearrangement links TRBV6-1 to TRBJ2-3, with 13 bases identical to TRBD2. V lost 6 bases and J lost 6; bases outside the gene matches: 6. The CDR3 sequence is 15 residues long. Per the germline V gene, CDR1 is MNHNS and CDR2 is SASEGT. The CDR3 is CASRIGLAGVDTQYF. Here the CDR3 DNA reads TGTGCCAGCAGAATCGGACTAGCGGGAGTCGATACGCAGTATTTT.

The CDR3 protein is CASSASLTARDTQYF. In DNA, the CDR3 is TGTGCCAGCTCAGCCTCTTTGACAGCTCGGGATACGCAGTATTTT. The chain joins TRBV18 to TRBJ2-3; weak D call: TRBD1 (5 bases). The ends were cut back, 5 bases at V and 6 bases at J, with 18 bases in the middle. Germline lookup yields CDR1 KGHSH and CDR2 LQKENI. This CDR3 is 15 amino acids long.

This clonotype has more than one count but fewer than ten. The V gene is TRBV7-8, the J gene TRBJ2-7; D possibly corresponds to TRBD2 (5 bases). V was pared by 5 bases and J by 4 bases, with 15 bases between. Germline assignment: CDR1 SGHVS and CDR2 FQNEAQ. The CDR3 has 14 residues. The CDR3 protein is CASSTLRRSYEQYF. For the CDR3, the DNA is TGTGCCAGCAGCACACTACGGAGGTCTTACGAGCAGTACTTC. The full variable domain, completed using reference TRBV7-8 and TRBJ2-7, is GAGVSQSPRYKVAKRGQDVALRCDPISGHVSLFWYQQALGQGPEFLTYFQNEAQLDKSGLPSDRFFAERPEGSVSTLKIQRTQQEDSAVYLCASSTLRRSYEQYFGPGTRLTVT.

In this sample, this clonotype turned up a few times. One junction end does not reproduce the germline sequence, and a read error may be involved. J is TRBJ2-2 and V is TRBV7-7; D is undetermined. The CDR3 has 14 residues. Germline V gives CDR1 SSHAT, CDR2 FNYEAQ (reference sequence). The CDR3 spells CASSPLQNTGELFF. DNA of the CDR3: TGTGCTAGCAGCCCCCTTCAGAACACCGGGGAGCTGTTTTTT.

The chain has TRBV6-4 and TRBJ2-4, with 7 bases identical to TRBD1. This CDR3 contains 12 residues. Germline V gives CDR1 MRHNA, CDR2 SNTAGT. The trim removed 6 bases at V and 7 bases at J, leaving 3 bases unmatched. The CDR3 spells CASRTGTNIQYF. CDR3 nucleotides: TGTGCCAGCAGGACAGGGACGAACATTCAGTACTTC.

The genes are TRBV18 and TRBJ2-2, with D unresolved. The V gene lost 4 bases and the J gene lost 4 bases, with 10 bases spanning the gap. The CDR3 covers 14 residues. Germline CDR1 reads KGHSH; CDR2 reads LQKENI. CDR3 sequence reads: CASSLLERTGELFF. The CDR3 bases are TGTGCCAGCTCACTCCTTGAACGCACCGGGGAGCTGTTTTTT.

Many counts were recorded for this clonotype. This chain uses TRBV12-3 or TRBV12-4 with TRBJ2-7; TRBD2 matches at 8 bases. J gave up 1 base and V 2 bases, and 4 bases lay outside the gene matches. CDR3 length equals 15 residues. CDR3 sequence: CASSLYAGGSYEQYF. For the CDR3, the DNA is TGTGCCAGCAGTTTATACGCGGGAGGATCCTACGAGCAGTACTTC.

This clonotype was seen ten or more times. This chain uses TRBV7-8 with TRBJ2-3, with 9 positions matching TRBD2. Germline CDR1 reads SGHVS; CDR2 reads FQNEAQ. CDR3 length: 16 amino acids. V was clipped by 5 bases and J by 3 bases; unmatched bases: 9. CDR3 region: CASSARRREGTDTQYF. The CDR3 nucleotides are TGTGCCAGCAGCGCTCGTCGGCGGGAGGGAACAGATACGCAGTATTTT.